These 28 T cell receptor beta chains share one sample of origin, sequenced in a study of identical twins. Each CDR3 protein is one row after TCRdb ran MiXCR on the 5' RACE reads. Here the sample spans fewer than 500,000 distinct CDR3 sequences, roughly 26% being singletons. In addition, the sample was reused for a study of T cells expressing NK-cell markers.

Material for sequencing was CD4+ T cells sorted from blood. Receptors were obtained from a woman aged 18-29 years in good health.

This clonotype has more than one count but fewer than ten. CDR3: CASSPAGGQGGTEAFF. The CDR3 DNA is TGTGCCAGCAGTCCCGCGGGGGGGCAGGGAGGCACTGAAGCTTTCTTT. The V gene is TRBV5-6, the J gene TRBJ1-1, with a weak D call TRBD1 (6 bases). Trimming left V 5 bases short and J 4 bases short, with 21 bases between. The CDR3 is 16 residues long. Germline V CDR1 and CDR2: SGHDT, YYEEEE.

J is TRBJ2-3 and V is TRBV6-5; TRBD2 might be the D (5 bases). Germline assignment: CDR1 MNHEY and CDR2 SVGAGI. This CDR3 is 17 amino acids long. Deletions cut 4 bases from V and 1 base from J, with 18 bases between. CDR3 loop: CASSSLAPGSGTDTQYF. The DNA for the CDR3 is TGTGCCAGCAGTTCATTGGCCCCGGGGTCGGGCACAGATACGCAGTATTTT.

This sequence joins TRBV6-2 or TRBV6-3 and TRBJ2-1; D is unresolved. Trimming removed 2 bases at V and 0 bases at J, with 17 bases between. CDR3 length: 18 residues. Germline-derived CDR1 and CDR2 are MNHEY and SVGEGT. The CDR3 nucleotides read TGTGCCAGCAGTTACCTCTGGGAATCGCGGAGCTCCTACAATGAGCAGTTCTTC. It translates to CASSYLWESRSSYNEQFF.

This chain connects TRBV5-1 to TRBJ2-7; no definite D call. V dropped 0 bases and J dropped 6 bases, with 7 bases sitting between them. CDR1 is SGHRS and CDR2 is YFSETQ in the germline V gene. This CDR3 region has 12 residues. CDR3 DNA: TGCGCCAGCAGCTTGGGGGGTCCCGAGCAGTACTTC. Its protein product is CASSLGGPEQYF.

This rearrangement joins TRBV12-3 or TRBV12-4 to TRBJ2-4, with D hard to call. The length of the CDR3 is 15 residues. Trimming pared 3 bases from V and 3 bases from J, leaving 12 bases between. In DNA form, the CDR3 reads TGTGCCAGCAGTTTGGCGTTCTTGGTCAAAAACATTCAGTACTTC. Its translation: CASSLAFLVKNIQYF.

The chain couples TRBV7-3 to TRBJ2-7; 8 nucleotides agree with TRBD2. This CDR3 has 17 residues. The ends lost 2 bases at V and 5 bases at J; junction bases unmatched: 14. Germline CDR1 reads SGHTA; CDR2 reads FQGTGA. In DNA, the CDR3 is TGTGCCAGCAGCTTACGGCGAATAGGACTAGCTCTCGACGAGCAGTACTTC. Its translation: CASSLRRIGLALDEQYF.

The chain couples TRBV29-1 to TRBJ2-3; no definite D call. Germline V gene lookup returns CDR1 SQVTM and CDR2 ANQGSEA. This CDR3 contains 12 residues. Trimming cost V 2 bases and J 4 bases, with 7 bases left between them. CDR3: CSVEFGSDTQYF. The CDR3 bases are TGCAGCGTTGAATTTGGGTCAGATACGCAGTATTTT.

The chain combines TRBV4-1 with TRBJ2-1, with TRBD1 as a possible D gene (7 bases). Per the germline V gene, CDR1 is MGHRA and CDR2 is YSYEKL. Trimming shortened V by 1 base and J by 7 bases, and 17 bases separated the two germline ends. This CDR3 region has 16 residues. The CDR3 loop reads CASSQVAGGFANEQFF. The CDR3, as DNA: TGCGCCAGCAGCCAAGTAGCAGGGGGGTTTGCGAATGAGCAGTTCTTC.

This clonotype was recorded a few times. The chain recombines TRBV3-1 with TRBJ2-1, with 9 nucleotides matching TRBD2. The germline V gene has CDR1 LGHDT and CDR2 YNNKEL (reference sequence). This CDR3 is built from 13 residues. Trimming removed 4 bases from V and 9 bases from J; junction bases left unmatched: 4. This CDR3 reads CASSPTSGLEQFF. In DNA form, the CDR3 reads TGTGCCAGCAGCCCAACTAGCGGGCTTGAGCAGTTCTTC.

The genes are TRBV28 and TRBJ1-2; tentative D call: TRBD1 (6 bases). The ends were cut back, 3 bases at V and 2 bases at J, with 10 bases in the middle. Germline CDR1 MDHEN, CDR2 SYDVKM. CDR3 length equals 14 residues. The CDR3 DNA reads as TGTGCCAGCAGTTTCGCCCAGGGGAACTATGGCTACACCTTC. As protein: CASSFAQGNYGYTF.

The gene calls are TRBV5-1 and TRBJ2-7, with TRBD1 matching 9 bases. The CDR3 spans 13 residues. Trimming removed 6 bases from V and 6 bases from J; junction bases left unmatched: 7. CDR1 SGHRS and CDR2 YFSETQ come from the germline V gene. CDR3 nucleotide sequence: TGCGCCAGCACCGGGGGGACAGGGTCCGAGCAGTACTTC. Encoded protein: CASTGGTGSEQYF.

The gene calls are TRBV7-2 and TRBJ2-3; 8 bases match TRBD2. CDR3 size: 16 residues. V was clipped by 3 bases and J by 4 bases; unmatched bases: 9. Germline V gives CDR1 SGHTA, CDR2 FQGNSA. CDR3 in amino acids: CASSFLGLAQADTQYF. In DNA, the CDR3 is TGTGCCAGCAGCTTCTTAGGACTAGCTCAGGCAGATACGCAGTATTTT.

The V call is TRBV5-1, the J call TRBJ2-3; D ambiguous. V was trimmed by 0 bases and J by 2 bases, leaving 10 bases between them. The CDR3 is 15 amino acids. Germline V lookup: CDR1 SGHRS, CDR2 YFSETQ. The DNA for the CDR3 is TGCGCCAGCAGCTTGGAGGCCGGTACCACAGATACGCAGTATTTT. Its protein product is CASSLEAGTTDTQYF.

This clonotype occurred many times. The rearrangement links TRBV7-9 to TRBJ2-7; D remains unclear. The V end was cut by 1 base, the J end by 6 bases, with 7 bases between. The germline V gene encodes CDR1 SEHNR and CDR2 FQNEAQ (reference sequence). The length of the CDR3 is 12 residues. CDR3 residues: CASSLESREQYF. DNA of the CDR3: TGTGCCAGCAGCTTAGAGTCCCGCGAGCAGTACTTC.

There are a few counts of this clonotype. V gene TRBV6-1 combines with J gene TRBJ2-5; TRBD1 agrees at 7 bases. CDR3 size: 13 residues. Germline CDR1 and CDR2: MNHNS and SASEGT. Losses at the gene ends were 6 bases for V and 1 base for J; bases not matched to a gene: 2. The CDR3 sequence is CASRGTAQETQYF. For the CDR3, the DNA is TGTGCCAGCAGGGGGACAGCCCAAGAGACCCAGTACTTC.

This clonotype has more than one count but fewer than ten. CDR3 coding DNA: TGTGCCAGCAGTTACGCGCAGTGGACTAGCGGGAGTAGGTCCTACGAGCAGTACTTC. It encodes CASSYAQWTSGSRSYEQYF. V usage is TRBV6-5 and J usage is TRBJ2-7, with 13 bases fitting TRBD2. The CDR3 runs 19 residues. Looked up from germline, CDR1 is MNHEY and CDR2 is SVGAGI. The junction had 11 bases not matched to a gene; V was cut back by 2 bases and J by 1 base.

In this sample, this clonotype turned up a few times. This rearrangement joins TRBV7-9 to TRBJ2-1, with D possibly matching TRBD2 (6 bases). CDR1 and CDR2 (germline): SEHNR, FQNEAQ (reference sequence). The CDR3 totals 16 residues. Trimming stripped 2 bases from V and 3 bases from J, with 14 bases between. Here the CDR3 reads CASSLRMAGNYNEQFF. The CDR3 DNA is TGTGCCAGCAGCTTACGCATGGCGGGGAACTACAATGAGCAGTTCTTC.

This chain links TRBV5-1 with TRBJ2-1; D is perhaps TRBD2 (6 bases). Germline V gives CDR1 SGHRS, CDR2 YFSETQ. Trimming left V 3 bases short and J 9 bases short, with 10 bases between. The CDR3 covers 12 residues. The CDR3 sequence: CASSSQTSEQFF. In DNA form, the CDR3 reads TGCGCCAGCAGCTCCCAGACTAGTGAGCAGTTCTTC.

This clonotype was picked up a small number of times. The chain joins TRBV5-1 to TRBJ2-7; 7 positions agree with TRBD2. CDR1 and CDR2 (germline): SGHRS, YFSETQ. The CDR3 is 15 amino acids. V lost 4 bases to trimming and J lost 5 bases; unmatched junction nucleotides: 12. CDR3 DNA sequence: TGCGCCAGCAGCGCTCTCGTGGGGGGGAGCGACGAGCAGTACTTC. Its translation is CASSALVGGSDEQYF.

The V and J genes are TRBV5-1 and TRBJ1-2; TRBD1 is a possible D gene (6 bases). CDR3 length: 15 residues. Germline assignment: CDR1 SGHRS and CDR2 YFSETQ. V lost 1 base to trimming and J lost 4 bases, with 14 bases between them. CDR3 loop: CASSLHQGSGYGYTF. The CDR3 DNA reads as TGCGCCAGCAGCTTGCATCAGGGGTCGGGCTATGGCTACACCTTC.

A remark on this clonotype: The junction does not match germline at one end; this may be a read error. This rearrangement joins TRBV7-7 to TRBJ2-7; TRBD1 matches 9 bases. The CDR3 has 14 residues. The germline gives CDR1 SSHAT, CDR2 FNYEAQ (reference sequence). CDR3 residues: CASSSGQGPYEQYF. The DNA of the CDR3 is TGTGCTAGCAGCTCCGGACAGGGGCCCTACGAGCAGTACTTC.

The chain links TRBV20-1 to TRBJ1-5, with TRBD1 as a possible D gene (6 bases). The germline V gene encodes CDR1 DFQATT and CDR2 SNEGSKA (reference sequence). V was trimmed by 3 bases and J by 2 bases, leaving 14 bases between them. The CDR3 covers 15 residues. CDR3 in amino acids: CSARGGGSGNQPQHF. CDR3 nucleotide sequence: TGCAGTGCTAGGGGAGGGGGGTCCGGCAATCAGCCCCAGCATTTT.

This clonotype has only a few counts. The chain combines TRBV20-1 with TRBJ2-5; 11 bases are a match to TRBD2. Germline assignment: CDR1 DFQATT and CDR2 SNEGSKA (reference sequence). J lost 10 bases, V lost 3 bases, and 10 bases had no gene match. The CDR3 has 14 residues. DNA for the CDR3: TGCAGTGCTAGTCTAGCGGGGGGTTTGAGTGACCAGTACTTC. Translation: CSASLAGGLSDQYF.

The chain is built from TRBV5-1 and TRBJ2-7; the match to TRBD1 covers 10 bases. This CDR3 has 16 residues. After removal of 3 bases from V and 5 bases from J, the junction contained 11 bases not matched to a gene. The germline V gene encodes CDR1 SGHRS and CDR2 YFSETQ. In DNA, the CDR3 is TGCGCCAGCAGCTCAGTTACCGGGACAGGGGTCCACGAGCAGTACTTC. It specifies CASSSVTGTGVHEQYF.

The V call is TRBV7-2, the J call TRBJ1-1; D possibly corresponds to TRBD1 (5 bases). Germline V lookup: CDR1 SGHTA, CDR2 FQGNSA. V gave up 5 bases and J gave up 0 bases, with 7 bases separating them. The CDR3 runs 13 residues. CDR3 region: CASSKTVNTEAFF. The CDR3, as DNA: TGTGCCAGCAGCAAGACAGTGAACACTGAAGCTTTCTTT.

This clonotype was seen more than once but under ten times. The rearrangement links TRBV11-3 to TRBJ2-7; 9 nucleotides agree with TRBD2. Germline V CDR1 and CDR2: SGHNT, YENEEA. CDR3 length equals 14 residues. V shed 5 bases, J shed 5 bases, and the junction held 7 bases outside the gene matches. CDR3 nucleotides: TGTGCCAGCAGCCCCAGACTAGCGGCCCACGAGCAGTACTTC. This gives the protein CASSPRLAAHEQYF. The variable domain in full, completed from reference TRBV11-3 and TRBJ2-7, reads EAGVVQSPRYKIIEKKQPVAFWCNPISGHNTLYWYLQNLGQGPELLIRYENEEAVDDSQLPKDRFSAERLKGVDSTLKIQPAELGDSAVYLCASSPRLAAHEQYFGPGTRLTVT.

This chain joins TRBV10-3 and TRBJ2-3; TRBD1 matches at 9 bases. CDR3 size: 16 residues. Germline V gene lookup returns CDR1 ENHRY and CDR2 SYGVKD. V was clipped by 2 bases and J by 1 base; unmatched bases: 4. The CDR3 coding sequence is TGTGCCATCAGTGAGGGAACAGGGGGCCGCACAGATACGCAGTATTTT. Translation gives CAISEGTGGRTDTQYF.

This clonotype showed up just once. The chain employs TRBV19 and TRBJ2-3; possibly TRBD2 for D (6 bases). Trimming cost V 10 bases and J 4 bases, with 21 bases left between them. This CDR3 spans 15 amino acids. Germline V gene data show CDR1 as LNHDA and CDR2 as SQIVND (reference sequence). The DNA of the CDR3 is TGTGCCACCACTTCTGGGGGGAATTTGGCAGATACGCAGTATTTT. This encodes CATTSGGNLADTQYF.